The present T cell receptor beta chain was sequenced within a study of T cells in Graves' hyperthyroidism and ophthalmopathy. This clonotype was detected only a few times. Regions amplified from RNA transcripts were the TCR beta CDR3 regions. Primed by the HTBI set, a first-round RT-PCR was run on the TCR CDR3. TCRdb re-called the multiplex PCR reads through MiXCR, storing one row per CDR3 protein. The sample has about 410,000 distinct CDR3 sequences; roughly 14% are singletons. This receptor was identified in a woman aged 25 to 39 with Graves' ophthalmopathy. Sequenced: blood.

In nucleotides, the CDR3 is TGTGCCAGCAGCGTGGGACAGGGAGTTCCGCCCCAGCATTTT. It is translated as CASSVGQGVPPQHF. The V call is TRBV9, the J call TRBJ1-5, with TRBD1 identical over 9 bases. CDR1 and CDR2 from the germline V gene are SGDLS and YYNGEE. J lost 9 bases, V lost 2 bases, and 6 bases had no gene match. This CDR3 is built from 14 residues.